The clone carrying this TCR beta chain was detected ten times or more. Its cognate antigen is unknown. The data were taken from a study of regulatory T cells in long-lasting Graves disease. Points from the study as a whole: There were preferences for TRBV28, TRBJ1-2 and TRBJ2-5 in persistent disease.

Investigators prepared the TCR beta libraries by applying iRepertoire HTBI primers and Arm-PCR of CDR3 regions. Via MiXCR, TCRdb re-called the multiplex PCR reads, giving one row per CDR3 protein. The sample carries a few hundred thousand distinct CDR3 sequences, roughly 12% recorded once. The CDR3 extends over 14 amino acids. The V segment lost 5 bases and the J segment 3 bases; nucleotides outside the gene matches: 5. The germline CDR1 and CDR2 sequences are MNHEY and SMNVEV (reference sequence). Time point denoted: newly diagnosed GD, antithyroid drugs for less than 3 months. After RNA was extracted from PBMCs, the TCR library was made from it. The patients included were those that came from an endocrinology department in Xi'an, China. The same data also contributed to another study, on T cells in Graves' hyperthyroidism and ophthalmopathy. According to that study: Graves' hyperthyroidism is called stable when ophthalmopathy does not progress within 18 months. Blood also contained most expanded thyroid clonotypes above 0.001.

The receptor was isolated from a young man with Graves disease. The sequencing used peripheral blood mononuclear cells (PBMCs), collected at new diagnosis, from a patient treated with antithyroid drugs. The rearrangement links TRBV27 to TRBJ2-7; 9 positions agree with TRBD1. CDR3 amino acids: CASSGPGQGYEQYF. The CDR3 region has the DNA TGTGCCAGCAGTGGACCGGGACAGGGCTACGAGCAGTACTTC.